This T cell receptor beta chain appears in the sequencing data of a study of T cells in Graves' hyperthyroidism and ophthalmopathy. Study information: Upon initial diagnosis and before any treatment, peripheral blood was collected.

The table lists this clonotype with a few counts. Germline V gene lookup returns CDR1 DFQATT and CDR2 SNEGSKA (reference sequence). The CDR3 length is 15 residues. V lost 1 base, J lost 7 bases, and 16 bases lay in between. Researchers amplified the TCR beta CDR3 regions from RNA transcripts. Carried out on the TCR CDR3, a first-round RT-PCR used the HTBI primer set. TCRdb reprocessed the multiplex PCR reads with MiXCR, giving one entry per CDR3 protein. In the table there are some 600,000 distinct CDR3 sequences, approximately 13% of which are singletons. Uncontrolled infection, other autoimmune disease, pregnancy or lactation excluded patients. Diagnoses were made from clinical symptoms, serum measures (thyroxine and TRAb), thyroid ultrasound and orbital computed tomography.

This TCR was recovered from a woman younger than 45 with Graves' hyperthyroidism that later progressed to Graves' ophthalmopathy. Input material: blood. The chain links TRBV20-1 to TRBJ2-2; possibly TRBD2 for D (6 bases). This chain's CDR3 is CSARVTGRTSGELFF. The CDR3 DNA is TGCAGTGCTAGAGTTACCGGGAGAACCAGCGGGGAGCTGTTTTTT.